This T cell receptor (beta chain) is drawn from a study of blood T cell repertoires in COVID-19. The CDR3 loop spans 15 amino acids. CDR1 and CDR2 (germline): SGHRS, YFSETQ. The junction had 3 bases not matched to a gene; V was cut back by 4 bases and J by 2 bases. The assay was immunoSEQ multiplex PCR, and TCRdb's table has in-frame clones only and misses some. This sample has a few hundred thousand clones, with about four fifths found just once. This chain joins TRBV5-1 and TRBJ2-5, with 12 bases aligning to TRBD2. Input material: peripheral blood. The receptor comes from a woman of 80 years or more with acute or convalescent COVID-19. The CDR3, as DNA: TGCGCCAGCAGCACCCTAGCGGGAGGGCAAGAGACCCAGTACTTC. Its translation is CASSTLAGGQETQYF. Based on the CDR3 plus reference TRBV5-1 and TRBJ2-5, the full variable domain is KAGVTQTPRYLIKTRGQQVTLSCSPISGHRSVSWYQQTPGQGLQFLFEYFSETQRNKGNFPGRFSGRQFSNSRSEMNVSTLELGDSALYLCASSTLAGGQETQYFGPGTRLLVL.